The 15 T cell receptor beta chains below all came from one sample that was sequenced in a study of shared clonotypes between healthy human individuals. This table comes from immunoSEQ multiplex PCR, and its TCRdb copy is limited to in-frame clones, with some not included. The sample holds hundreds of thousands of clones, 95% to 98% seen once. CD45RO-negative, CCR7-positively selected cells formed the naive CD8 fraction, excluding terminally differentiated effector memory CD45RA+ cells. Material: naive CD8+ T cells sorted from blood. Receptors were obtained from a man aged 25 to 40 in good health.

The rearrangement links TRBV2 to TRBJ2-1; tentative D call: TRBD1 (6 bases). From germline, CDR1 is SNHLY and CDR2 FYNNEI. The V and J ends lost 3 bases and 7 bases respectively, with 7 bases between them. This CDR3 has 12 residues. CDR3: CASSEDSNEQFF. In DNA form, the CDR3 reads TGTGCCAGCAGTGAGGACAGTAATGAGCAGTTCTTC. The variable domain in full, completed from reference TRBV2 and TRBJ2-1, reads EPEVTQTPSHQVTQMGQEVILRCVPISNHLYFYWYRQILGQKVEFLVSFYNNEISEKSEIFDDQFSVERPDGSNFTLKIRSTKLEDSAMYFCASSEDSNEQFFGPGTRLTVL.

The rearrangement joins TRBV10-3 to TRBJ2-1, with TRBD2 as a possible D gene (6 bases). Trimming took 7 bases from V and 7 from J, leaving 17 bases between them. The CDR3 consists of 14 residues. Germline V CDR1 and CDR2: ENHRY, SYGVKD. CDR3 sequence (DNA): TGTGCCATCAAATGGAGGGAGGATAGGAATGAGCAGTTCTTC. Its protein is CAIKWREDRNEQFF.

A note on this clone: The junction does not match germline at one end; this may be a read error. The rearrangement uses TRBV10-3 and TRBJ2-2; D gene uncertain. This CDR3 comprises 12 residues. Germline values: CDR1 ENHRY, CDR2 SYGVKD. CDR3: CAIFSSTGELFF. The CDR3 coding sequence is TGTGCCATCTTCTCGTCCACCGGAGAGCTGTTTTTT.

The V and J genes are TRBV9 and TRBJ2-1; TRBD1 aligns across 9 bases. The V and J ends lost 4 bases and 15 bases, in that order; junction bases with no gene match: 5. The length of the CDR3 is 11 residues. Germline lookup yields CDR1 SGDLS and CDR2 YYNGEE. The CDR3 nucleotides are TGTGCCAGCAGCTCACGGACAGGGGTGTTCTTC. The encoded protein is CASSSRTGVFF.

The genes are TRBV9 and TRBJ2-6; weak D call: TRBD1 (6 bases). Germline CDR1 SGDLS, CDR2 YYNGEE. The CDR3 is 16 amino acids. V was pared by 6 bases and J by 2 bases, with 15 bases between. The CDR3 DNA reads TGTGCCAGCAAGGGGGTGGGTCCTGCTGGGGCCAACGTCCTGACTTTC. Translation gives CASKGVGPAGANVLTF. Full variable domain (outside the CDR3, taken from reference TRBV9 and TRBJ2-6): DSGVTQTPKHLITATGQRVTLRCSPRSGDLSVYWYQQSLDQGLQFLIQYYNGEERAKGNILERFSAQQFPDLHSELNLSSLELGDSALYFCASKGVGPAGANVLTFGAGSRLTVL.

This chain uses TRBV9 with TRBJ1-1; the D gene is possibly TRBD1 (5 bases). V was cut by 6 bases and J by 2 bases, with 11 bases left in between. This CDR3 is 13 amino acids long. Germline V gene sequence: CDR1 SGDLS, CDR2 YYNGEE. The CDR3 sequence: CASNHGGNTEAFF. CDR3 DNA sequence: TGTGCCAGCAACCATGGGGGAAACACTGAAGCTTTCTTT.

The rearrangement joins TRBV29-1 to TRBJ2-7; TRBD1 might be the D (6 bases). Per germline, CDR1 SQVTM and CDR2 ANQGSEA. The length of the CDR3 is 14 residues. Trimming removed 1 base from V and 4 bases from J, with 14 bases in between. The CDR3 sequence is CSVEGQGQGYEQYF. The CDR3 DNA follows: TGCAGCGTTGAAGGGCAGGGGCAAGGGTACGAGCAGTACTTC.

This chain uses TRBV10-3 with TRBJ1-2; D unclear. CDR3 length: 14 amino acids. The germline CDR1 and CDR2 sequences are ENHRY and SYGVKD. With 0 bases removed from V and 3 bases from J, the gap between germline ends came to 8 bases. CDR3 amino acids: CAISESQEHYGYTF. CDR3 bases: TGTGCCATCAGTGAGTCCCAGGAGCACTATGGCTACACCTTC.

The chain employs TRBV27 and TRBJ2-3; D might be TRBD2 (5 bases). Germline loops: CDR1 MNHEY, CDR2 SMNVEV (reference sequence). The ends were cut back, 5 bases at V and 1 base at J, with 13 bases in the middle. CDR3 length equals 15 residues. This CDR3 reads CASSHPRGGTDTQYF. Written as DNA, the CDR3 is TGTGCCAGCAGTCACCCCCGGGGTGGCACAGATACGCAGTATTTT.

The chain joins TRBV4-1 to TRBJ1-4, with D maybe TRBD1 (6 bases). Trimming left V 3 bases short and J 0 bases short, with 14 bases between. Germline assignment: CDR1 MGHRA and CDR2 YSYEKL. The CDR3 has 17 residues. In DNA, the CDR3 is TGCGCCAGCAGCCAGACCGGGACAACTGCAACTAATGAAAAACTGTTTTTT. This translates into CASSQTGTTATNEKLFF.

This chain joins TRBV5-1 and TRBJ2-7; 9 nucleotides match TRBD1. This CDR3 is 14 amino acids long. Per the germline V gene, CDR1 is SGHRS and CDR2 is YFSETQ. After removal of 4 bases from V and 5 bases from J, the junction contained 7 bases not matched to a gene. The CDR3 here is CASSLGTGSHEQYF. CDR3 DNA sequence: TGCGCCAGCAGCCTAGGGACAGGGTCCCACGAGCAGTACTTC.

V usage is TRBV6-1 and J usage is TRBJ2-7; possibly TRBD1 for D (6 bases). V lost 2 bases and J lost 2, with 19 bases in between. CDR1 and CDR2 (germline): MNHNS, SASEGT. This CDR3 has 17 amino acids. CDR3 DNA: TGTGCCAGCAGTGAAATAGGTCAGGGACAAGGGCCCTACGAGCAGTACTTC. It translates to CASSEIGQGQGPYEQYF.

This rearrangement joins TRBV27 to TRBJ2-7; 7 nucleotides match TRBD1. The CDR3 length is 15 residues. V lost 5 bases, J lost 2 bases, and 9 bases stayed unmatched. Germline V gene lookup returns CDR1 MNHEY and CDR2 SMNVEV (reference sequence). CDR3 loop: CASSTPGQSTYEQYF. The CDR3 DNA is TGTGCCAGCAGTACACCGGGACAGAGTACCTACGAGCAGTACTTC.

The CDR3 DNA sequence: TGTGCCAGCAGATCACTCAAAACTAGCGGGATTCCCTACGAGCAGTACTTC. Its translation: CASRSLKTSGIPYEQYF. V is TRBV5-6 and J is TRBJ2-7; the match to TRBD2 covers 10 bases. The CDR3 covers 17 residues. V lost 5 bases and J lost 2; bases outside the gene matches: 13. In germline, CDR1 is SGHDT, CDR2 YYEEEE.

V gene TRBV2 combines with J gene TRBJ1-2, with a weak D call TRBD1 (5 bases). The germline gives CDR1 SNHLY, CDR2 FYNNEI. CDR3 length: 13 amino acids. V lost 8 bases and J lost 5, with 15 bases in between. CDR3 DNA: TGTGCCAGCCAGGGCCGGCCCTTTTATGGCTACACCTTC. Its translation: CASQGRPFYGYTF.